This passage covers 25 T cell receptor beta chains from one sample sequenced in a study of human T cells and chemical hapten exposure. Time point reported: patch test 1, 2 weeks after DPC sensitization. The treatment is: therapeutic diphenylcyclopropenone sensitization with weekly scalp DPC. TCRdb analysed the RACE reads with MiXCR anew, one entry per CDR3 protein. This table holds 85,000 or so distinct CDR3 sequences, approximately 11% found once. The specimen was whole blood, collected in connection with sensitization to the hapten diphenylcyclopropenone (DPC). The receptors stem from a woman aged 50 to 60 with alopecia areata. Some clones in this sample may be carry-over from other donors' samples.

The table lists this clonotype with many counts. This chain uses TRBV5-4 with TRBJ2-5; 11 positions agree with TRBD1. V lost 4 bases, J lost 6 bases, and 5 bases stayed unmatched. Germline CDR1 is SGHNT and CDR2 is YYREEE (reference sequence). The CDR3 covers 14 residues. Here the CDR3 DNA reads TGTGCCAGCAGCGGACAGGGGGCGCGAAAGACCCAGTACTTC. It codes for CASSGQGARKTQYF.

This clonotype was seen more than once but under ten times. V and J are TRBV20-1 and TRBJ1-5; D perhaps matches TRBD1 (6 bases). Looked up from germline, CDR1 is DFQATT and CDR2 is SNEGSKA (reference sequence). Trimming removed 5 bases at V and 5 bases at J, with 13 bases between. The length of the CDR3 is 13 residues. The CDR3 loop reads CSASGVLDQPQHF. The CDR3 DNA sequence: TGCAGTGCTTCAGGGGTCCTGGATCAGCCCCAGCATTTT.

The rearrangement joins TRBV28 to TRBJ2-7; no clear D gene. The CDR3 spans 14 residues. The germline CDR1 and CDR2 sequences are MDHEN and SYDVKM. The V and J ends lost 3 bases and 6 bases respectively, with 15 bases between them. CDR3 in amino acids: CASSLSLGNSEQYF. Here the CDR3 DNA reads TGTGCCAGCAGTTTGTCGCTAGGTAACTCCGAGCAGTACTTC.

This clonotype was seen at least ten times. The V and J genes are TRBV4-2 and TRBJ2-7; 7 nucleotides align to TRBD1. The CDR3 extends over 15 amino acids. Per germline, CDR1 LGHNA and CDR2 YNFKEQ. Losses at the gene ends were 0 bases for V and 3 bases for J; bases not matched to a gene: 5. This CDR3 reads CASSQEQTGYYEQYF. The CDR3 bases are TGTGCCAGCAGCCAAGAACAGACAGGGTACTACGAGCAGTACTTC.

CDR3 sequence: CASSFGGQDEKLFF. The DNA for the CDR3 is TGCGCCAGCAGCTTCGGGGGGCAAGATGAAAAACTGTTTTTT. The chain is built from TRBV5-1 and TRBJ1-4; possibly TRBD1 for D (6 bases). Per germline, CDR1 SGHRS and CDR2 YFSETQ. The CDR3 is 14 residues long. V shed 2 bases and J shed 6 bases, with 11 bases lying between them.

The chain couples TRBV7-6 to TRBJ2-1; D possibly corresponds to TRBD1 (6 bases). Trimming pared 1 base from V and 8 bases from J, leaving 18 bases between. Per the germline V gene, CDR1 is SGHVS and CDR2 is FNYEAQ. This CDR3 comprises 16 residues. CDR3 in amino acids: CASSLGATGGAYEQFF. The CDR3 DNA is TGTGCCAGCAGCTTAGGGGCGACAGGTGGGGCGTATGAGCAGTTCTTC.

This clonotype was seen repeatedly, ten times or more. J is TRBJ2-1 and V is TRBV18, with 7 bases matching TRBD1. J gave up 3 bases and V 0 bases, and 2 bases lay outside the gene matches. CDR3 length: 15 amino acids. Germline V gives CDR1 KGHSH, CDR2 LQKENI. CDR3: CASSPPTGSYNEQFF. The CDR3, as DNA: TGTGCCAGCTCACCACCGACAGGGAGCTACAATGAGCAGTTCTTC.

At least ten counts were recorded for this clonotype. This chain links TRBV29-1 with TRBJ2-6; D gene unclear. V shed 5 bases and J shed 0 bases, with 2 bases lying between them. In germline, CDR1 is SQVTM, CDR2 ANQGSEA. The CDR3 contains 12 residues. This chain's CDR3 is CSVPSGANVLTF. The DNA for the CDR3 is TGCAGCGTTCCCTCTGGGGCCAACGTCCTGACTTTC. Variable domain in full (rest from reference TRBV29-1 and TRBJ2-6): SAVISQKPSRDICQRGTSLTIQCQVDSQVTMMFWYRQQPGQSLTLIATANQGSEATYESGFVIDKFPISRPNLTFSTLTVSNMSPEDSSIYLCSVPSGANVLTFGAGSRLTVL.

This clonotype came up many times. The gene calls are TRBV29-1 and TRBJ1-1; 9 bases fit TRBD1. V trimming: 5 bases; J trimming: 0 bases; junction bases outside the gene matches: 7. CDR3 length equals 15 residues. The germline CDR1 and CDR2 sequences are SQVTM and ANQGSEA. Here the CDR3 DNA reads TGCAGCGTTTGTGGGACAGGGAATTTGAACACTGAAGCTTTCTTT. Translating gives CSVCGTGNLNTEAFF.

This clonotype came up many times. The chain recombines TRBV12-3 or TRBV12-4 with TRBJ1-3; D gene uncertain. Trimming removed 7 bases at V and 3 bases at J, with 10 bases between. This CDR3 is built from 13 residues. CDR3 sequence reads: CASTLGVGNTIYF. In DNA form, the CDR3 reads TGTGCCAGCACCCTAGGAGTTGGAAACACCATATATTTT.

The chain joins TRBV13 to TRBJ2-1; D might be TRBD1 (6 bases). This CDR3 comprises 15 residues. Trimming shortened V by 5 bases and J by 4 bases, and 15 bases separated the two germline ends. The germline V gene has CDR1 PRHDT and CDR2 FYEKMQ (reference sequence). The CDR3 protein is CASSAGEVGYNEQFF. For the CDR3, the DNA is TGTGCCAGCAGCGCAGGGGAAGTAGGGTACAATGAGCAGTTCTTC.

This clonotype was detected ten times or more. This chain connects TRBV12-3 or TRBV12-4 to TRBJ2-6; D might be TRBD1 (5 bases). CDR3 length: 16 residues. Trimming removed 3 bases from V and 2 bases from J, with 11 bases in between. DNA for the CDR3: TGTGCCAGCAGTTTCATACAGGTGGCTGGGGCCAACGTCCTGACTTTC. Protein sequence: CASSFIQVAGANVLTF.

This clonotype has ten or more counts. As DNA, the CDR3 is TGTGCCAGCTCGCAGGCCCGTGGAAGTTTTAACACTGAAGCTTTCTTT. It specifies CASSQARGSFNTEAFF. This chain connects TRBV18 to TRBJ1-1, with D hard to call. CDR1 KGHSH and CDR2 LQKENI come from the germline V gene. V was clipped by 6 bases and J by 2 bases, with 19 bases between them. The CDR3 sequence is 16 residues long.

This clonotype occurred once. V gene TRBV28 combines with J gene TRBJ1-1, with no clear D. This CDR3 comprises 13 residues. The ends were cut back, 7 bases at V and 4 bases at J, with 13 bases in the middle. CDR1 is MDHEN, CDR2 SYDVKM, per germline. CDR3 nucleotides: TGTGCCAGCACCCCTAGACACTTCACTGAAGCTTTCTTT. It translates to CASTPRHFTEAFF.

Many counts were recorded for this clonotype. The chain carries TRBV29-1 and TRBJ1-2; D not certain. The CDR3 loop spans 13 amino acids. V was trimmed by 2 bases and J by 8 bases, leaving 15 bases between them. Per the germline V gene, CDR1 is SQVTM and CDR2 is ANQGSEA. The CDR3 spells CSVEIPGRWGYTF. In DNA, the CDR3 is TGCAGCGTTGAAATCCCGGGCCGATGGGGCTACACCTTC.

This clonotype was picked up a small number of times. CDR3 region: CASSLISGSYNEQFF. DNA for the CDR3: TGTGCCAGCAGCTTAATCTCGGGTTCCTACAATGAGCAGTTCTTC. J is TRBJ2-1 and V is TRBV13; D gene uncertain. Trimming removed 2 bases from V and 1 base from J, with 9 bases in between. The CDR3 is made up of 15 amino acids. Germline V lookup: CDR1 PRHDT, CDR2 FYEKMQ (reference sequence).

J is TRBJ1-1 and V is TRBV11-2; D is undetermined. Per the germline V gene, CDR1 is SGHAT and CDR2 is FQNNGV. V was trimmed by 1 base and J by 1 base, leaving 7 bases between them. The CDR3 is 14 amino acids. Here the CDR3 reads CASSLAGRNTEAFF. DNA for the CDR3: TGTGCCAGCAGCTTAGCTGGGAGGAACACTGAAGCTTTCTTT.

The table lists this clonotype with many counts. The chain joins TRBV6-5 to TRBJ1-5; maybe TRBD1 (5 bases). V was cut by 6 bases and J by 7 bases, with 13 bases left in between. This CDR3 is 13 amino acids long. Germline values: CDR1 MNHEY, CDR2 SVGAGI. CDR3 protein: CASSQIGGQPQHF. The CDR3 nucleotides are TGTGCCAGCAGCCAAATCGGGGGACAGCCCCAGCATTTT.

Only a few counts were recorded for this clonotype. The rearrangement links TRBV9 to TRBJ1-4; maybe TRBD1 (5 bases). Germline V gene sequence: CDR1 SGDLS, CDR2 YYNGEE. Trimming took 2 bases from V and 0 from J, leaving 5 bases between them. The CDR3 runs to 14 residues. The CDR3 is CASSVTATNEKLFF. As DNA, the CDR3 is TGTGCCAGCAGCGTGACAGCAACTAATGAAAAACTGTTTTTT.

This clonotype was picked up many times. The chain employs TRBV7-8 and TRBJ1-2, with 9 positions matching TRBD1. Germline assignment: CDR1 SGHVS and CDR2 FQNEAQ. The CDR3 totals 14 residues. Germline trimming cut 5 bases from V and 3 bases from J; bases unmatched to any gene: 4. CDR3 amino acids: CASSRDRVDYGYTF. As DNA, the CDR3 is TGTGCCAGCAGCCGGGACAGGGTTGACTATGGCTACACCTTC.

This clonotype occurred a few times. This chain uses TRBV14 with TRBJ1-6; 7 bases match TRBD1. Germline V lookup: CDR1 SGHDN, CDR2 FVKESK. The CDR3 has 16 residues. With V trimmed by 0 bases and J by 10 bases, 9 bases remained unmatched. CDR3 sequence: CASSQDWTGRNSPLHF. The CDR3 DNA is TGTGCCAGCAGCCAAGACTGGACAGGCCGCAACTCACCCCTCCACTTT.

This clonotype was detected a few times. V gene TRBV12-3 or TRBV12-4 combines with J gene TRBJ2-5; D unclear. V lost 3 bases to trimming and J lost 8 bases, with 7 bases between them. The CDR3 is made up of 11 amino acids. The CDR3 spells CASSLAETQYF. The CDR3 DNA is TGTGCCAGCAGTTTGGCAGAAACCCAGTACTTC.

This clonotype was counted ten times or more. V usage is TRBV11-2 and J usage is TRBJ1-4; D is unresolved. The CDR3 runs 16 residues. The germline V gene encodes CDR1 SGHAT and CDR2 FQNNGV. The V gene lost 5 bases and the J gene lost 4 bases, with 17 bases spanning the gap. The CDR3 DNA sequence: TGTGCCAGCAGCCCTTCACGGCAGAAGCTTAATGAAAAACTGTTTTTT. Translation: CASSPSRQKLNEKLFF.

This clonotype occurred many times. This chain links TRBV6-2 or TRBV6-3 with TRBJ2-2; D is unresolved. The CDR3 loop spans 13 amino acids. V gave up 7 bases and J gave up 4 bases, with 10 bases separating them. Per the germline V gene, CDR1 is MNHEY and CDR2 is SVGEGT. CDR3 sequence (DNA): TGTGCCAGCAAACGCCGACGCACCGGGGAGCTGTTTTTT. It specifies CASKRRRTGELFF.

This clonotype has more than one count but fewer than ten. V and J are TRBV7-8 and TRBJ2-6; possible D gene TRBD2, 5 bases. CDR1 and CDR2 (germline): SGHVS, FQNEAQ. The germline V and J ends were trimmed by 5 bases and 0 bases, with 17 bases remaining between them. The CDR3 sequence is 18 residues long. This CDR3 is CASSPKVGSLSGANVLTF. The CDR3 nucleotides read TGTGCCAGCAGCCCCAAGGTGGGGAGCCTCTCTGGGGCCAACGTCCTGACTTTC.